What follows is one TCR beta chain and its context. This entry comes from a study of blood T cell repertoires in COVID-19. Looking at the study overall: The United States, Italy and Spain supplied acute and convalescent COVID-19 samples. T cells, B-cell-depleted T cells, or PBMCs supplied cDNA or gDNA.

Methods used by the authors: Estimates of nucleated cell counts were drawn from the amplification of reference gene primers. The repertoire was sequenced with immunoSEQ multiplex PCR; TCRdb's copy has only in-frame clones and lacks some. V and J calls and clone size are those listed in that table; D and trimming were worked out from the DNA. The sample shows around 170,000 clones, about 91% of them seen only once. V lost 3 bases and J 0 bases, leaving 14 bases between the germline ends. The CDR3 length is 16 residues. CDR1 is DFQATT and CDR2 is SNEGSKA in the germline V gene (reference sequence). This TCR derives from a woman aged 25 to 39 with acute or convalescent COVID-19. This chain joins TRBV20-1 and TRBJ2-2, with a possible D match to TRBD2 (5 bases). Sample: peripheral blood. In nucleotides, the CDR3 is TGCAGTGCTAGTGACCCTTCGGGGTCGAACACCGGGGAGCTGTTTTTT. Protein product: CSASDPSGSNTGELFF.